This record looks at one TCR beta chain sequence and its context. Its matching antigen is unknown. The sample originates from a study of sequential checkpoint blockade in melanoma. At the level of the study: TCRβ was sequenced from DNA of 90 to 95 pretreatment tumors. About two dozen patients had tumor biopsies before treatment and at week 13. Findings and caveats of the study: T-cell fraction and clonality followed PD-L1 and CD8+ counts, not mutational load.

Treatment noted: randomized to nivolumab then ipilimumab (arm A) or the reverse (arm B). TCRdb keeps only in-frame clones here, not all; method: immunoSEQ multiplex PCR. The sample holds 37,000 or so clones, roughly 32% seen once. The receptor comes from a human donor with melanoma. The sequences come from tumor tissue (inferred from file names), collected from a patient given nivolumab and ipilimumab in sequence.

The CDR3 DNA sequence: TGTGCCAGCTCCCCGGGGACCCAATACGAGCAGTACTTC. Residues: CASSPGTQYEQYF. V and J are TRBV6-8 and TRBJ2-7, with D perhaps assigned TRBD1 or TRBD2 (5 bases each). Germline-derived CDR1 and CDR2 are MNHGY and SAAAGT. V was pared by 8 bases and J by 4 bases, with 15 bases between. CDR3 length: 13 residues.